The 11 T cell receptor beta chains presented below share a single source sample, sequenced in a study of blood T cell repertoires in COVID-19. Sequenced by immunoSEQ multiplex PCR; TCRdb stores in-frame clones only, minus some. The table records under 95,000 clones, about 85% of them present only once. The sample taken for sequencing was peripheral blood. Receptors originate from a woman in her 70s with acute or convalescent COVID-19.

V gene TRBV6-6 combines with J gene TRBJ1-5; D is unclear. This CDR3 contains 14 residues. Trimming stripped 5 bases from V and 0 bases from J, with 8 bases between. CDR1 and CDR2 from the germline V gene are MNHNY and SVGAGI (reference sequence). This CDR3 is CASSAATSNQPQHF. The CDR3 nucleotides are TGTGCCAGCAGTGCAGCGACTAGCAATCAGCCCCAGCATTTT.

This chain links TRBV5-4 with TRBJ1-1, with D uncertain. V lost 5 bases and J 7 bases, leaving 9 bases between the germline ends. The CDR3 extends over 11 amino acids. The germline V gene encodes CDR1 SGHNT and CDR2 YYREEE (reference sequence). CDR3 loop: CASSIGFEAFF. CDR3 sequence (DNA): TGTGCCAGCAGTATCGGGTTTGAAGCTTTCTTT. Drawing the rest from reference TRBV5-4 and TRBJ1-1, the complete variable domain is ETGVTQSPTHLIKTRGQQVTLRCSSQSGHNTVSWYQQALGQGPQFIFQYYREEENGRGNFPPRFSGLQFPNYSSELNVNALELDDSALYLCASSIGFEAFFGQGTRLTVV.

This clone was seen a single time. The chain has TRBV7-2 and TRBJ2-7; 9 positions agree with TRBD1. The CDR3 extends over 15 amino acids. V lost 3 bases, J lost 3 bases, and 6 bases stayed unmatched. CDR1 is SGHTA and CDR2 is FQGNSA in the germline V gene. CDR3 in DNA: TGTGCCAGCAGCTTTGGACAGGGGTTGTTCTACGAGCAGTACTTC. Translated: CASSFGQGLFYEQYF.

Only a few counts were recorded for this clone. The genes are TRBV12-3 or TRBV12-4 and TRBJ2-7, with D unresolved. The V gene lost 5 bases and the J gene lost 4 bases, with 6 bases spanning the gap. The CDR3 loop spans 11 amino acids. DNA for the CDR3: TGTGCCAGCAGTAACGGTTACGAGCAGTACTTC. Encoded protein: CASSNGYEQYF.

This clone was recorded only once. This rearrangement joins TRBV9 to TRBJ1-1; 12 bases are a match to TRBD1. CDR1 and CDR2 (germline): SGDLS, YYNGEE. Unmatched junction bases numbered 12, after V lost 5 bases and J lost 4 bases. This CDR3 has 17 residues. CDR3 in DNA: TGTGCCAGCAGTGCCGGGGGACAGGGGGCATGGGTCACTGAAGCTTTCTTT. This translates into CASSAGGQGAWVTEAFF.

This chain joins TRBV24-1 and TRBJ2-2, with 9 bases fitting TRBD1. V shed 3 bases, J shed 8 bases, and the junction held 9 bases outside the gene matches. In germline, CDR1 is KGHDR, CDR2 SFDVKD. This CDR3 spans 16 amino acids. The CDR3: CATSDPRQGVGGELFF. The CDR3 DNA sequence: TGTGCCACCAGTGATCCTCGACAGGGGGTAGGAGGGGAGCTGTTTTTT.

J is TRBJ1-2 and V is TRBV20-1, with TRBD1 identical over 7 bases. Germline CDR1 reads DFQATT; CDR2 reads SNEGSKA (reference sequence). The J segment lost 4 bases and the V segment lost 3 bases, leaving 8 bases of the junction unmatched. The CDR3 sequence is 14 residues long. The CDR3 reads CSASGQAVTYGYTF. The CDR3 nucleotides read TGCAGTGCTAGTGGACAGGCCGTAACCTATGGCTACACCTTC.

The chain uses TRBV9 and TRBJ1-1, with D perhaps TRBD1 (6 bases). Germline-derived CDR1 and CDR2 are SGDLS and YYNGEE. The V gene lost 0 bases and the J gene lost 5 bases, with 14 bases spanning the gap. The CDR3 extends over 15 amino acids. The CDR3 DNA is TGTGCCAGCAGCGTAGCTGAGGGGGTTGGTACTGAAGCTTTCTTT. Translation: CASSVAEGVGTEAFF.

V usage is TRBV3-1 (or the pseudogene TRBV3-2) and J usage is TRBJ1-1, with 8 bases identical to TRBD1. The germline CDR1 and CDR2 sequences are LGHDT and YNNKEL (reference sequence). V lost 4 bases to trimming and J lost 3 bases; unmatched junction nucleotides: 7. The CDR3 is 15 residues long. The CDR3 nucleotides are TGTGCCAGCAGCCTTCGGGACAGGTGGGACACTGAAGCTTTCTTT. It is translated as CASSLRDRWDTEAFF.

This chain joins TRBV9 and TRBJ2-1, with TRBD1 matching over 12 bases. Trimming removed 5 bases from V and 8 bases from J; junction bases left unmatched: 8. The CDR3 is made up of 15 amino acids. The germline gives CDR1 SGDLS, CDR2 YYNGEE. The CDR3 loop reads CASSRQGQGAYEQFF. In nucleotides, the CDR3 is TGTGCCAGCAGTCGTCAGGGACAGGGGGCCTATGAGCAGTTCTTC. Variable domain in full (rest from reference TRBV9 and TRBJ2-1): DSGVTQTPKHLITATGQRVTLRCSPRSGDLSVYWYQQSLDQGLQFLIQYYNGEERAKGNILERFSAQQFPDLHSELNLSSLELGDSALYFCASSRQGQGAYEQFFGPGTRLTVL.

The chain has TRBV19 and TRBJ2-5; 8 bases align to TRBD2. Germline assignment: CDR1 LNHDA and CDR2 SQIVND (reference sequence). This CDR3 region has 15 residues. Trimming at V came to 5 bases and at J to 6 bases, leaving 11 bases not matched to a gene. The CDR3 DNA follows: TGTGCCAGTAGTTCTGCCGGGGGGGCCTCGAAGACCCAGTACTTC. This encodes CASSSAGGASKTQYF. Looking up the rest from reference TRBV19 and TRBJ2-5 gives the full variable domain: DGGITQSPKYLFRKEGQNVTLSCEQNLNHDAMYWYRQDPGQGLRLIYYSQIVNDFQKGDIAEGYSVSREKKESFPLTVTSAQKNPTAFYLCASSSAGGASKTQYFGPGTRLLVL.